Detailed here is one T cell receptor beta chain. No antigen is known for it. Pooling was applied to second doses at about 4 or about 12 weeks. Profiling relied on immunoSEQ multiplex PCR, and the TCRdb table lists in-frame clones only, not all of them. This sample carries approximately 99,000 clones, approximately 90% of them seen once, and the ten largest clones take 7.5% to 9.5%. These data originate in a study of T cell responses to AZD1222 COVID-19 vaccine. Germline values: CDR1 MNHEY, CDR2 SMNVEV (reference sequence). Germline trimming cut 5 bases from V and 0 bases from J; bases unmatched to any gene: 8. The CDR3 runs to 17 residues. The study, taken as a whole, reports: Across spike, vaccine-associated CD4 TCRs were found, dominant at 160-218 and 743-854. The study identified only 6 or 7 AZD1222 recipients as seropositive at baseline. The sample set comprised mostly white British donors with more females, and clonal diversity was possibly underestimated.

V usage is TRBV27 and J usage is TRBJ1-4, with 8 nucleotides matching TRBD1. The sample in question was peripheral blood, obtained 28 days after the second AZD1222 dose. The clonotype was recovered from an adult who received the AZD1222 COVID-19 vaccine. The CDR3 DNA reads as TGTGCCAGCAGTCTTATTTCAGGGGGCGCAACTAATGAAAAACTGTTTTTT. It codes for CASSLISGGATNEKLFF.